This T cell receptor beta chain was retrieved from a study of blood T cell repertoires in COVID-19. At the level of the study: Sites in the United States, Italy and Spain provided acute and convalescent COVID-19 samples.

TCRdb's table, derived via immunoSEQ multiplex PCR, lists solely in-frame clones and lacks some. The sample has some 27,000 clones, roughly 89% seen once. Germline assignment: CDR1 MNHNS and CDR2 SASEGT. Between the trimmed V and J ends, which lost 2 bases and 6 bases, there was a span of 25 bases. The CDR3 has 18 amino acids. This rearrangement joins TRBV6-1 to TRBJ1-2; a weak D match, TRBD1 (5 bases). Sequencing input: peripheral blood. The sequence came from a human donor in a cohort sampled during active COVID-19. The CDR3 here is CASSEIGRGALNRDGYTF. CDR3 coding DNA: TGTGCCAGCAGTGAAATAGGGAGGGGTGCACTGAACCGGGATGGCTACACCTTC.